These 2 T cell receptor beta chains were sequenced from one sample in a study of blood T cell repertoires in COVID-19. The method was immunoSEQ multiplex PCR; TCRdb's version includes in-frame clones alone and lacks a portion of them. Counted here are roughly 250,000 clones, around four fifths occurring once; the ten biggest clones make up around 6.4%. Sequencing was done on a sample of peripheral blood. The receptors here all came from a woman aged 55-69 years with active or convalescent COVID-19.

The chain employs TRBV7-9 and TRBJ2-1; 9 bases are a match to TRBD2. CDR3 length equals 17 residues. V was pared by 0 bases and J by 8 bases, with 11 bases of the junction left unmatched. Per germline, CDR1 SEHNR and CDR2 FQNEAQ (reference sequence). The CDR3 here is CASSLALSGSWFDEQFF. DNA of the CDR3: TGTGCCAGCAGCTTAGCGCTTAGCGGGAGTTGGTTCGATGAGCAGTTCTTC.

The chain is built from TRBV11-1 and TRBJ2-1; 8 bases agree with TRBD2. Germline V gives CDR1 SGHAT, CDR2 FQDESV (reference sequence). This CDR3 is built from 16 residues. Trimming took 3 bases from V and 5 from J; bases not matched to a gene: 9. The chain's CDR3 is CASSLVGPGGDNEQFF. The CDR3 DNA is TGTGCCAGCAGCTTGGTTGGACCCGGGGGGGACAATGAGCAGTTCTTC. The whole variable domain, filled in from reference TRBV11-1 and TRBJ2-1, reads EAEVAQSPRYKITEKSQAVAFWCDPISGHATLYWYRQILGQGPELLVQFQDESVVDDSQLPKDRFSAERLKGVDSTLKIQPAELGDSAMYLCASSLVGPGGDNEQFFGPGTRLTVL.